The TCR beta chain described here comes from a study of blood T cells in healthy people across ages. Study-level results: A strong correlation was found between TCR beta diversity and the percentage of naive T cells.

Through a sample-barcoded 5' primer and a J-beta primer mix, a second PCR was run for roughly 7 to 12 cycles. A template-switch adaptor containing 12 random nucleotides labeled each cDNA molecule. From the 5' RACE reads, TCRdb called clonotypes with MiXCR, one entry per CDR3 protein. Found here are 1.5 million or so distinct CDR3 sequences, roughly two fifths of them singletons; the top ten hold 4%. CDR1 and CDR2 (germline): MNHEY, SMNVEV (reference sequence). The CDR3 covers 14 residues. V was clipped by 8 bases and J by 2 bases, with 15 bases between them. This clonotype has just a few counts. The target antigen is unknown. Russia was home to the donors, healthy Caucasian individuals aged roughly 6 to 90. Each sample had at least 6.5 million PBMCs isolated.

The clonotype comes from a woman younger than 35 in good health. The sample comprised blood. This chain connects TRBV27 to TRBJ1-2; possible D gene TRBD1, 6 bases. The CDR3 nucleotides read TGTGCCAGCTCCTATGGTGGACAGAACTATGGCTACACCTTC. Translating gives CASSYGGQNYGYTF.